What follows are 11 T cell receptor beta chains derived from one specimen sequenced in a study of blood T cell repertoires in COVID-19. Libraries were prepared by immunoSEQ multiplex PCR; TCRdb keeps only in-frame clonotypes and omits some of them. The sample lists under 300,000 clones; 80% to 90% were seen once. The sequenced material came from PBMCs or T cells enriched from blood (not recorded which). The receptors were gathered from a man younger than 35 who had recovered from COVID-19.

The rearrangement uses TRBV7-8 and TRBJ1-5, with 10 bases matching TRBD1. CDR1 and CDR2 from the germline V gene are SGHVS and FQNEAQ. After removal of 4 bases from V and 0 bases from J, the junction contained 12 bases not matched to a gene. The CDR3 has 19 amino acids. CDR3 in DNA: TGTGCCAGCAGCTCCAAGACAGGGGGCGCTTCTTATAGCAATCAGCCCCAGCATTTT. Its translation is CASSSKTGGASYSNQPQHF.

This clone was seen just once. CDR3 region: CASSLLVSGTGAKYSNQPQHF. The DNA for the CDR3 is TGTGCCAGCAGCTTATTGGTATCGGGGACAGGGGCCAAATATAGCAATCAGCCCCAGCATTTT. The V gene is TRBV7-8, the J gene TRBJ1-5, with 10 bases that match TRBD1. This CDR3 has 21 residues. Germline assignment: CDR1 SGHVS and CDR2 FQNEAQ. The junction had 16 bases not matched to a gene; V was cut back by 2 bases and J by 0 bases.

CDR3 sequence: CASSQLTSGEADTQYF. As DNA, the CDR3 is TGTGCCAGCAGCCAACTTACTAGCGGGGAGGCGGATACGCAGTATTTT. The chain joins TRBV3-1 (or the pseudogene TRBV3-2) to TRBJ2-3, with TRBD2 matching over 10 bases. Germline-derived CDR1 and CDR2 are LGHDT and YNNKEL (reference sequence). J lost 6 bases, V lost 2 bases, and 8 bases had no gene match. The CDR3 has 16 residues.

The chain has TRBV4-1 and TRBJ2-3, with 10 bases that match TRBD2. Unmatched junction bases numbered 7, after V lost 0 bases and J lost 4 bases. Germline V gives CDR1 MGHRA, CDR2 YSYEKL. The CDR3 covers 17 residues. This CDR3 reads CASSQEKLAGAPDTQYF. The CDR3 nucleotides read TGCGCCAGCAGCCAAGAAAAGCTAGCGGGAGCCCCAGATACGCAGTATTTT.

The V call is TRBV19, the J call TRBJ1-1; perhaps TRBD1 as D (6 bases). CDR1 is LNHDA and CDR2 is SQIVND in the germline V gene (reference sequence). V lost 5 bases to trimming and J lost 2 bases, with 15 bases between them. The CDR3 is made up of 15 amino acids. CDR3 bases: TGTGCCAGTAGTCTCAACAGGGATATTAACACTGAAGCTTTCTTT. Protein sequence: CASSLNRDINTEAFF.

For this clone: At one end the junction does not follow the germline gene, possibly because of a read error. The sample contains more than one DNA sequence encoding this CDR3. The V gene is TRBV7-9, the J gene TRBJ1-6; D is possibly TRBD1 (5 bases). CDR1 and CDR2 from the germline V gene are SEHNR and FQNEAQ (reference sequence). The CDR3 loop spans 17 amino acids. The CDR3 sequence: CATSTHDRGGVNSPLHF. The CDR3 DNA reads as TGCGCCACCAGCACTCACGACCGGGGGGGAGTAAATTCACCCCTCCACTTT.

V gene TRBV2 combines with J gene TRBJ2-7, with TRBD1 matching 9 bases. The CDR3 loop spans 12 amino acids. CDR1 and CDR2 (germline): SNHLY, FYNNEI. With V trimmed by 11 bases and J by 3 bases, 5 bases remained unmatched. The CDR3 region is CAGRTGVYEQYF. CDR3 nucleotide sequence: TGTGCCGGTCGGACAGGGGTCTACGAGCAGTACTTC.

The chain couples TRBV6-5 to TRBJ1-2, with 9 bases matching TRBD1. The germline V gene encodes CDR1 MNHEY and CDR2 SVGAGI. V shed 0 bases, J shed 5 bases, and the junction held 4 bases outside the gene matches. The CDR3 contains 15 residues. The CDR3 reads CASSYSGTGWYGYTF. CDR3 DNA: TGTGCCAGCAGTTACTCTGGGACAGGGTGGTATGGCTACACCTTC.

The chain combines TRBV10-3 with TRBJ2-1, with 7 bases identical to TRBD1. The trim removed 0 bases at V and 3 bases at J, leaving 5 bases unmatched. The CDR3 contains 16 residues. In germline, CDR1 is ENHRY, CDR2 SYGVKD. This CDR3 reads CAISESWQGVYNEQFF. For the CDR3, the DNA is TGTGCCATCAGTGAGTCGTGGCAGGGGGTCTACAATGAGCAGTTCTTC.

The CDR3 DNA is TGCAGCGCCCACGGCCAGGGTACCGGGGAGCTGTTTTTT. This gives the protein CSAHGQGTGELFF. This chain connects TRBV29-1 to TRBJ2-2, with a possible D match to TRBD1 (5 bases). Germline-derived CDR1 and CDR2 are SQVTM and ANQGSEA. CDR3 length equals 13 residues. The V and J ends lost 7 bases and 5 bases respectively, with 14 bases between them.

The chain has TRBV9 and TRBJ1-6; 10 bases line up with TRBD1. With V trimmed by 0 bases and J by 8 bases, 2 bases remained unmatched. This CDR3 has 15 residues. Germline values: CDR1 SGDLS, CDR2 YYNGEE. The CDR3 protein is CASSVGQGAHSPLHF. The CDR3 DNA follows: TGTGCCAGCAGCGTAGGACAGGGGGCGCATTCACCCCTCCACTTT.